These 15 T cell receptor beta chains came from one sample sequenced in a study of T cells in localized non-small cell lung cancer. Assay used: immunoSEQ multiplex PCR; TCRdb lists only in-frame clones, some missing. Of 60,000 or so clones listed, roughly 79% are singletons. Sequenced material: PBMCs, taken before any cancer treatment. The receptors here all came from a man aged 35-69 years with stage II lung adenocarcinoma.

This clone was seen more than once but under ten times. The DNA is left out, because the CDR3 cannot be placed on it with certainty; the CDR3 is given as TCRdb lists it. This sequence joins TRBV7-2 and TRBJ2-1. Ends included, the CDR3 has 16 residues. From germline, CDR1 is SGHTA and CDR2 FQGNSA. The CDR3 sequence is CASSLGNSGPANEQFF.

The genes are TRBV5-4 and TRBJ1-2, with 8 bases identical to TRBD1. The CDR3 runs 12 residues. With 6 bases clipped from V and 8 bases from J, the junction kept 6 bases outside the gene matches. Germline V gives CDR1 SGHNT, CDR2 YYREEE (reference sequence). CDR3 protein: CASNGQGTGYTF. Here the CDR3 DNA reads TGTGCCAGCAACGGACAGGGTACGGGCTACACCTTC. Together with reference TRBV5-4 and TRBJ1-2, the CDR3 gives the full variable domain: ETGVTQSPTHLIKTRGQQVTLRCSSQSGHNTVSWYQQALGQGPQFIFQYYREEENGRGNFPPRFSGLQFPNYSSELNVNALELDDSALYLCASNGQGTGYTFGSGTRLTVV.

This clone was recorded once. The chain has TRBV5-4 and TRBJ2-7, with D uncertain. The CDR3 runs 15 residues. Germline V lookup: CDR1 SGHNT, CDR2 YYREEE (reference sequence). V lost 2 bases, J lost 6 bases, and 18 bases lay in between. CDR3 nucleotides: TGTGCCAGCAGCTTCGGCCGGGCCGCAAATCCCGAGCAGTACTTC. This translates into CASSFGRAANPEQYF.

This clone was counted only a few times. The CDR3 is CASSVEGVGTEAFF. Here the CDR3 DNA reads TGTGCCAGCAGCGTAGAAGGGGTCGGGACTGAAGCTTTCTTT. This chain links TRBV9 with TRBJ1-1; the D gene is possibly TRBD1 (5 bases). V shed 0 bases and J shed 5 bases, with 11 bases lying between them. The germline CDR1 and CDR2 sequences are SGDLS and YYNGEE. CDR3 length equals 14 residues.

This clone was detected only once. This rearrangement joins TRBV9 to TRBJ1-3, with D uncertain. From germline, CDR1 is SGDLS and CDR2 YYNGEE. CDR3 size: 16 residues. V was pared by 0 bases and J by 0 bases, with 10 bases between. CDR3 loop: CASSVEGGYSGNTIYF. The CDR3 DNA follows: TGTGCCAGCAGCGTAGAAGGCGGATACTCTGGAAACACCATATATTTT.

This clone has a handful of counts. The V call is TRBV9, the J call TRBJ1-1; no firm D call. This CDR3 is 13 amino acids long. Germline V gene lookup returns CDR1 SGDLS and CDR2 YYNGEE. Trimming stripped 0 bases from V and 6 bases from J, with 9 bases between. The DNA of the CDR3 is TGTGCCAGCAGCGTAGGAGGCGGGGCTGAAGCTTTCTTT. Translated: CASSVGGGAEAFF.

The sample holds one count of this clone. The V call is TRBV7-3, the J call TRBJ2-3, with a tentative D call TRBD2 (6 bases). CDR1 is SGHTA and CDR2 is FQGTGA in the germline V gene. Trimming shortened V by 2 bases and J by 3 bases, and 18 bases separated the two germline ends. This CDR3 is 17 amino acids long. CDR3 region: CASSLLLGGGTTDTQYF. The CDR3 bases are TGTGCCAGCAGCTTACTCCTGGGGGGAGGAACAACAGATACGCAGTATTTT.

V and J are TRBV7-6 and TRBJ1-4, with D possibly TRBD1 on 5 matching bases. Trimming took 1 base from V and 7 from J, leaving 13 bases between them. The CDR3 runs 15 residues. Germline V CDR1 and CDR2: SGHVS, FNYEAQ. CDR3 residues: CASSLGTRGPEKLFF. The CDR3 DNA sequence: TGTGCCAGCAGCTTAGGGACAAGGGGCCCTGAAAAACTGTTTTTT.

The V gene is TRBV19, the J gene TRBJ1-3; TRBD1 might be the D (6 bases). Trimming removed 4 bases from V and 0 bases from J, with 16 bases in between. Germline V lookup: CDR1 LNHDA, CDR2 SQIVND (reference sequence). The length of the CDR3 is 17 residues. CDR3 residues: CASSTLPGQRSGNTIYF. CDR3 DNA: TGTGCCAGTAGTACCCTTCCGGGACAACGCTCTGGAAACACCATATATTTT.

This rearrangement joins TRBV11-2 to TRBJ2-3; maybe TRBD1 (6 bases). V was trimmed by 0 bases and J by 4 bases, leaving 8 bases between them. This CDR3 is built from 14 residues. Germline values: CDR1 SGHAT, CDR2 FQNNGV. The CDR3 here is CASSLDRGADTQYF. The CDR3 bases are TGTGCCAGCAGCTTAGACAGGGGAGCAGATACGCAGTATTTT.

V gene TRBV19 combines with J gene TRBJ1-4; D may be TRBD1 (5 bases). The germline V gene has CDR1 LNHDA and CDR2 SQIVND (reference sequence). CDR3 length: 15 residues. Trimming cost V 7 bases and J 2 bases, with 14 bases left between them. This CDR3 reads CASNSRVTTNEKLFF. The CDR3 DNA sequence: TGTGCCAGTAACTCCAGGGTCACGACTAATGAAAAACTGTTTTTT.

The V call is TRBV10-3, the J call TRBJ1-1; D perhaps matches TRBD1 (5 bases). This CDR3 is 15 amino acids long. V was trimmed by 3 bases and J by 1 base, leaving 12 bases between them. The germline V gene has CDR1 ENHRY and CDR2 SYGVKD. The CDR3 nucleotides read TGTGCCATCAGTGATAAGATAGGGGAGAACACTGAAGCTTTCTTT. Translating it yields CAISDKIGENTEAFF.

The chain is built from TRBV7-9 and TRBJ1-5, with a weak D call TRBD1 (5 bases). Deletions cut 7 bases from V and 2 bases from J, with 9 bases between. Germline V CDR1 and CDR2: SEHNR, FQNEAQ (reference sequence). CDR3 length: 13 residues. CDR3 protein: CASTTGGNQPQHF. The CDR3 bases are TGTGCCAGCACCACAGGAGGCAATCAGCCCCAGCATTTT.

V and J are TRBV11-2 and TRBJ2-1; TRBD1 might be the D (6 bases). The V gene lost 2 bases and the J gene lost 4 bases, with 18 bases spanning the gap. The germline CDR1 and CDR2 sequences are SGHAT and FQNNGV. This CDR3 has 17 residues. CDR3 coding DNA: TGTGCCAGCAGCTTATTTACAGGGAAAAATTTATACAATGAGCAGTTCTTC. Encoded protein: CASSLFTGKNLYNEQFF.

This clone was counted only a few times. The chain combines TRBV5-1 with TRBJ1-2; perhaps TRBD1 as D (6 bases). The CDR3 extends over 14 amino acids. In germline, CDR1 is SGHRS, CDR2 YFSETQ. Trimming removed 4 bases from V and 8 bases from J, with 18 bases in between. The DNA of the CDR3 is TGCGCCAGCAGCCCCGAGGGGGGGGCGGGCGGCTACACCTTC. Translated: CASSPEGGAGGYTF.